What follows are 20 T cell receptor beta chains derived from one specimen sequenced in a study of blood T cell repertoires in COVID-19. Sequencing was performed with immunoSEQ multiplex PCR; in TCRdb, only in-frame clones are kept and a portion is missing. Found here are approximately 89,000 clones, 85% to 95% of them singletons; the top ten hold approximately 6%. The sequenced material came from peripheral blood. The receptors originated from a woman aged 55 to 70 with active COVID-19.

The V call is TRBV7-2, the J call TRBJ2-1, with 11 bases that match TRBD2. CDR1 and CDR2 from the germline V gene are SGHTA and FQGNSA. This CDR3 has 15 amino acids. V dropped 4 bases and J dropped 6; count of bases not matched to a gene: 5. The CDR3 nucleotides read TGTGCCAGCAGCTCTCCGGGACTAGCGGCCAATGAGCAGTTCTTC. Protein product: CASSSPGLAANEQFF.

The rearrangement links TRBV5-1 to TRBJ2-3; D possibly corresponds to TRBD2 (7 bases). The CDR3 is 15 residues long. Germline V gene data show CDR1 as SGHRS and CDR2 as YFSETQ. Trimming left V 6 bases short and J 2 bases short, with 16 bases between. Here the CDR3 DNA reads TGCGCCAGCAACGCCGCGGGGGCCGCCACAGATACGCAGTATTTT. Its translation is CASNAAGAATDTQYF.

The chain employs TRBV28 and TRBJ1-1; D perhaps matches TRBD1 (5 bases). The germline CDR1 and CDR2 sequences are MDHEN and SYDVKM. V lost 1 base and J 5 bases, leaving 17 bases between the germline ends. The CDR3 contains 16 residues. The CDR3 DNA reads TGTGCCAGCAGTTTATATGGGGGGGGGAGATCGACTGAAGCTTTCTTT. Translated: CASSLYGGGRSTEAFF. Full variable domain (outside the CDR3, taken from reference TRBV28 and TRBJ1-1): DVKVTQSSRYLVKRTGEKVFLECVQDMDHENMFWYRQDPGLGLRLIYFSYDVKMKEKGDIPEGYSVSREKKERFSLILESASTNQTSMYLCASSLYGGGRSTEAFFGQGTRLTVV.

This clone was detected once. The CDR3 DNA sequence: TGCAGCGTCGACAGGTTCCTCTCTGGAAACACCATATATTTT. Encoded protein: CSVDRFLSGNTIYF. The chain combines TRBV29-1 with TRBJ1-3; possibly TRBD1 for D (6 bases). The CDR3 extends over 14 amino acids. Trimming took 6 bases from V and 0 from J, leaving 12 bases between them. Germline V gene lookup returns CDR1 SQVTM and CDR2 ANQGSEA.

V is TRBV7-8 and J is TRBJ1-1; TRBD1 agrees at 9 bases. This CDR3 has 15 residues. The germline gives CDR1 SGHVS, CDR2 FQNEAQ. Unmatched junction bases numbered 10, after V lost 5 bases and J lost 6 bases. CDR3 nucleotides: TGTGCCAGCAGCCCTGAGGGACAGGGTCCCTCTGAAGCTTTCTTT. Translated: CASSPEGQGPSEAFF.

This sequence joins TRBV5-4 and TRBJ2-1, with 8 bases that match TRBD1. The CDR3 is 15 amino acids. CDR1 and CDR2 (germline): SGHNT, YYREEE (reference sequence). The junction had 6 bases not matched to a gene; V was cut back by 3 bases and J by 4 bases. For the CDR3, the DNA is TGTGCCAGCAGCTCGACAGGGGCCCGATACAATGAGCAGTTCTTC. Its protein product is CASSSTGARYNEQFF.

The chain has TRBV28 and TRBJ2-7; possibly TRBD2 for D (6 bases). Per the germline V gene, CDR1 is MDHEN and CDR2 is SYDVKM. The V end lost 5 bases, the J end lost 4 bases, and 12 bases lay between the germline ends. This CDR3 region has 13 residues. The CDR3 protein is CASSMLLAYEQYF. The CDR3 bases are TGTGCCAGCAGTATGCTACTAGCTTACGAGCAGTACTTC.

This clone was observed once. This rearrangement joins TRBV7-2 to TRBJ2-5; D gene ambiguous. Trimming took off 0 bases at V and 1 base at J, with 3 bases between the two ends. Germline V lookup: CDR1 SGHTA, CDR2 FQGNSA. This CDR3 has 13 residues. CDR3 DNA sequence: TGTGCCAGCAGCTTAGCTCTCCAAGAGACCCAGTACTTC. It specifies CASSLALQETQYF.

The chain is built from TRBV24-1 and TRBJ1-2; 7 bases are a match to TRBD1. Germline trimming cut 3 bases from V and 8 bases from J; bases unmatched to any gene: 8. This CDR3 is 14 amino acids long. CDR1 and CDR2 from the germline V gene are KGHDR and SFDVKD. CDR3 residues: CATSDPNRGYGYTF. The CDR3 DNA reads TGTGCCACCAGTGATCCTAACAGGGGATACGGCTACACCTTC.

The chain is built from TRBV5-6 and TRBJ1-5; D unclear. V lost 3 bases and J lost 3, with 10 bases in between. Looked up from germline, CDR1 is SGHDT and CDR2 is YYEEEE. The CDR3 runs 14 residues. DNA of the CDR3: TGTGCCAGCAGCTCAGGACTGGCCAATCAGCCCCAGCATTTT. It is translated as CASSSGLANQPQHF. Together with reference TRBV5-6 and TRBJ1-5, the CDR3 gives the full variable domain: DAGVTQSPTHLIKTRGQQVTLRCSPKSGHDTVSWYQQALGQGPQFIFQYYEEEERQRGNFPDRFSGHQFPNYSSELNVNALLLGDSALYLCASSSGLANQPQHFGDGTRLSIL.

The CDR3 reads CASGLVARAGELFF. As DNA, the CDR3 is TGTGCTAGTGGTTTGGTCGCCCGGGCCGGGGAGCTGTTTTTT. This chain connects TRBV12-5 to TRBJ2-2; D is uncertain. The CDR3 covers 14 residues. Per germline, CDR1 LGHNT and CDR2 FRNRAP. Deletions cut 0 bases from V and 6 bases from J, with 8 bases between. The full variable domain, with the rest looked up from reference TRBV12-5 and TRBJ2-2, is DARVTQTPRHKVTEMGQEVTMRCQPILGHNTVFWYRQTMMQGLELLAYFRNRAPLDDSGMPKDRFSAEMPDATLATLKIQPSEPRDSAVYFCASGLVARAGELFFGEGSRLTVL.

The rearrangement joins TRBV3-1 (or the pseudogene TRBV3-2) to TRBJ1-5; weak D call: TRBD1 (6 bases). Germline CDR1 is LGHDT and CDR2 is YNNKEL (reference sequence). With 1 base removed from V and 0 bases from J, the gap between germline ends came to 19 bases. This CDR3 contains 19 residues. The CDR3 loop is CASSQAPGGRKGSNQPQHF. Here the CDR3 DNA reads TGTGCCAGCAGCCAAGCGCCCGGGGGGCGAAAAGGTAGCAATCAGCCCCAGCATTTT.

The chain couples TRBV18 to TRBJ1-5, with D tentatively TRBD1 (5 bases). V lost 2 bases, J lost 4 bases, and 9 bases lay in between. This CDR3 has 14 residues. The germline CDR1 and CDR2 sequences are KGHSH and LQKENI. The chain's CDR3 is CASSPGDSNQPQHF. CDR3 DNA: TGTGCCAGCTCACCAGGGGACTCAAATCAGCCCCAGCATTTT.

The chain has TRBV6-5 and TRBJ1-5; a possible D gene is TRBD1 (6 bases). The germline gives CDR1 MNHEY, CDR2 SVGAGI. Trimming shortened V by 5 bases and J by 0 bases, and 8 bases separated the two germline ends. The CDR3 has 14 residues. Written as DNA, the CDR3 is TGTGCCAGCAGTCGGACAGATAGCAATCAGCCCCAGCATTTT. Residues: CASSRTDSNQPQHF.

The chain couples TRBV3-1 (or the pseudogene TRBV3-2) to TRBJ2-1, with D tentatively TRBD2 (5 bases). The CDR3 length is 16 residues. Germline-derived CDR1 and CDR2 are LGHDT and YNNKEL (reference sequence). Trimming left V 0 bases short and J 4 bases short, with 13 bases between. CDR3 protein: CASSQEGLTKYNEQFF. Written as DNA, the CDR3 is TGTGCCAGCAGCCAAGAAGGACTTACTAAGTACAATGAGCAGTTCTTC.

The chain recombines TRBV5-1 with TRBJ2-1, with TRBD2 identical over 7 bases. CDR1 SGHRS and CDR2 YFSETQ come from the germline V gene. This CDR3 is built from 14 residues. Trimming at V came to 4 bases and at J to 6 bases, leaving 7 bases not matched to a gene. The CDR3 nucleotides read TGCGCCAGCAGCCTGGACGGGGGGAGCAATGAGCAGTTCTTC. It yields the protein CASSLDGGSNEQFF.

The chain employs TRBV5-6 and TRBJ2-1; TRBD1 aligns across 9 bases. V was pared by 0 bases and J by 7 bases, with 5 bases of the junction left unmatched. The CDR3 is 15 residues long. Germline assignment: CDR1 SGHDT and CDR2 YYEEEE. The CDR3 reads CASSLARTGVNEQFF. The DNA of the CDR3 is TGTGCCAGCAGCTTGGCCAGGACAGGGGTAAATGAGCAGTTCTTC.

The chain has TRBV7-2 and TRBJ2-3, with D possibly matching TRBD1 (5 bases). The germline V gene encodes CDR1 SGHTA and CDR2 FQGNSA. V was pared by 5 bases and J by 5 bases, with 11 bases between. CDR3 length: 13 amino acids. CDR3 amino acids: CASSPGHQDTQYF. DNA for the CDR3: TGTGCCAGCAGCCCCGGACACCAAGATACGCAGTATTTT.

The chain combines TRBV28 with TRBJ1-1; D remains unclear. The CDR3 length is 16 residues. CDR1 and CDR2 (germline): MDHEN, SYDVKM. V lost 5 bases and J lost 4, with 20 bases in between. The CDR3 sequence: CASSAPRHPGSTEAFF. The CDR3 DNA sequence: TGTGCCAGCAGTGCCCCCCGACACCCGGGGAGCACTGAAGCTTTCTTT.

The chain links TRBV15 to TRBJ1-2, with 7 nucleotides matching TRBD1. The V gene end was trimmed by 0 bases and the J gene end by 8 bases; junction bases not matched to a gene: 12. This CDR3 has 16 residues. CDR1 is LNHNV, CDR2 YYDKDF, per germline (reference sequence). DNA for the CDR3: TGTGCCACCAGCAGAGATCGACAGGGCACCCCCCGCGGCTACACCTTC. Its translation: CATSRDRQGTPRGYTF.